This is a list of T cell receptor beta chains from one sample in a study of blood T cells in healthy people across ages. From the 5' RACE reads, TCRdb called clonotypes with MiXCR, one entry per CDR3 protein. Here the sample spans about 760,000 distinct CDR3 sequences, roughly 56% being singletons. The sequencing sample was made of blood. These receptor sequences come from a man aged 35-49 years in good health. Each CDR3 is given with its conserved first and last residue. D genes are given only for firm matches. Not every row has a clone size; where given, it reads once, few, many or a size class.

j_gene: TRBJ2-2
abundance: few
v_gene: TRBV14
d_gene: NA
CDR3nt: TGTGCCAGCAGCCAAGTTAATCGGAGGGAGAACACCGGGGAGCTGTTTTTT
CDR3aa: CASSQVNRRENTGELFF

j_gene: TRBJ2-1
abundance: NA
v_gene: TRBV7-6
d_gene: NA
CDR3nt: TGTGCCAGCAGCCCGGGGGCGGGTATCTACAATGAGCAGTTCTTC
CDR3aa: CASSPGAGIYNEQFF

j_gene: TRBJ1-1
abundance: NA
v_gene: TRBV28
d_gene: NA
CDR3nt: TGTGCCAGCAGCCCCCCCGGCAGGGTAGGTGGGTACACTGAAGCTTTCTTT
CDR3aa: CASSPPGRVGGYTEAFF

j_gene: TRBJ2-3
abundance: NA
v_gene: TRBV5-1
d_gene: NA
CDR3nt: TGCGCCACCAATCCCGGGGACTCGAGGGCAGATACGCAGTATTTT
CDR3aa: CATNPGDSRADTQYF

j_gene: TRBJ2-7
abundance: NA
v_gene: TRBV25-1
d_gene: TRBD1
CDR3nt: TGTGCCACCCAGGGGGCCGGATCCTACAATGAGCAGTACTTC
CDR3aa: CATQGAGSYNEQYF

j_gene: TRBJ2-1
abundance: NA
v_gene: TRBV29-1
d_gene: TRBD2
CDR3nt: TGCAGCGTTGAAGGAATTAGCGGGGGGGGTTACAATGAGCAGTTCTTC
CDR3aa: CSVEGISGGGYNEQFF

j_gene: TRBJ1-6
abundance: once
v_gene: TRBV7-2
d_gene: TRBD1
CDR3nt: TGTGCCAGCAGCCGTATGACAGGGAGCAATTCACCCCTCCACTTT
CDR3aa: CASSRMTGSNSPLHF

j_gene: TRBJ2-7
abundance: NA
v_gene: TRBV6-4
d_gene: TRBD2
CDR3nt: TGTGCCAGCAGCGCGGGGGATTCTTACAATGAGCAGTACTTC
CDR3aa: CASSAGDSYNEQYF

j_gene: TRBJ2-1
abundance: NA
v_gene: TRBV3-1
d_gene: TRBD2
CDR3nt: TGTGCCAGCAGCCAAGACCATACGGGGAGGGCCCAGTTCTTC
CDR3aa: CASSQDHTGRAQFF

j_gene: TRBJ2-5
abundance: NA
v_gene: TRBV24-1
d_gene: TRBD2
CDR3nt: TGTGCCACCAGTGGGTTCCTAGCGGGGCAAGAGACCCAGTACTTC
CDR3aa: CATSGFLAGQETQYF

j_gene: TRBJ2-5
abundance: NA
v_gene: TRBV2
d_gene: NA
CDR3nt: TGTGCCAGCCATAGGGCTCAAGAGACCCAGTACTTC
CDR3aa: CASHRAQETQYF

j_gene: TRBJ1-5
abundance: NA
v_gene: TRBV20-1
d_gene: NA
CDR3nt: TGCAGTGCTAGAGATCCCGGGGGGAGCAATCAGCCCCAGCATTTT
CDR3aa: CSARDPGGSNQPQHF

j_gene: TRBJ1-1
abundance: NA
v_gene: TRBV9
d_gene: NA
CDR3nt: TGTGCCAGCAGCGTAGTTTTATCCGGAACTGAAGCTTTCTTT
CDR3aa: CASSVVLSGTEAFF

j_gene: TRBJ2-1
abundance: NA
v_gene: TRBV18
d_gene: TRBD2
CDR3nt: TGTGCCAGCTCACAGGGACTAGACAATGAGCAGTTCTTC
CDR3aa: CASSQGLDNEQFF

j_gene: TRBJ1-5
abundance: few
v_gene: TRBV9
d_gene: NA
CDR3nt: TGTGCCAGCAGCGTAGCGCCAGACCCCAATCAGCCCCAGCATTTT
CDR3aa: CASSVAPDPNQPQHF